One and the same sample provided the 29 T cell receptor beta chains below, sequenced in a study of shared clonotypes between healthy human individuals. Sequencing was performed with immunoSEQ multiplex PCR; in TCRdb, only in-frame clones are kept and a portion is missing. This repertoire shows around 2.5 million clones, 93% found once; its top ten account for more than 0.35%. The sample consisted of naive CD4+ T cells from PBMCs. Sample subset: CD45RA+ positively selected. All receptors derive from a young man in good health. Some clones in this sample may be carry-over from other donors' samples.

V is TRBV18 and J is TRBJ1-1, with 9 positions matching TRBD1. This CDR3 is built from 15 residues. In germline, CDR1 is KGHSH, CDR2 LQKENI. V shed 3 bases and J 7 bases; nucleotides not matched to a gene: 9. The CDR3 here is CASSPPGQGWNEAFF. The CDR3 bases are TGTGCCAGCTCACCGCCGGGACAGGGTTGGAATGAAGCTTTCTTT.

The chain carries TRBV29-1 and TRBJ2-7; 9 positions match TRBD1. Germline CDR1 SQVTM, CDR2 ANQGSEA. CDR3 length: 15 residues. The V gene end was trimmed by 7 bases and the J gene end by 7 bases; junction bases not matched to a gene: 17. DNA of the CDR3: TGCAGCGCTACCCCTCCGGGACAGGGAGGAGGTGAGCAGTACTTC. Its translation is CSATPPGQGGGEQYF.

This chain uses TRBV15 with TRBJ1-5; D is unresolved. The V and J ends lost 0 bases and 0 bases respectively, with 9 bases between them. This CDR3 spans 16 amino acids. CDR1 is LNHNV, CDR2 YYDKDF, per germline (reference sequence). Written as DNA, the CDR3 is TGTGCCACCAGCAGAGATGCCGGGTATAGCAATCAGCCCCAGCATTTT. The encoded protein is CATSRDAGYSNQPQHF.

This rearrangement joins TRBV9 to TRBJ2-1; the D call may be TRBD1 or TRBD2 (5 bases each). The CDR3 length is 15 residues. The ends were cut back, 7 bases at V and 0 bases at J, with 14 bases in the middle. Germline V gene data show CDR1 as SGDLS and CDR2 as YYNGEE. The CDR3, as DNA: TGTGCCAGCGGTAGAGGGGTAAGCTCCTACAATGAGCAGTTCTTC. It encodes CASGRGVSSYNEQFF.

Worth noting for this clone: This sample also contains other DNA sequences that code for the same CDR3. The V call is TRBV2, the J call TRBJ2-2, with D uncertain. Germline V lookup: CDR1 SNHLY, CDR2 FYNNEI. CDR3 size: 14 residues. V dropped 6 bases and J dropped 0 bases, with 8 bases sitting between them. This chain's CDR3 is CASSPGSNTGELFF. In DNA form, the CDR3 reads TGTGCCAGCAGCCCTGGATCGAACACCGGGGAGCTGTTTTTT.

The rearrangement links TRBV28 to TRBJ2-5; D perhaps matches TRBD1 (6 bases). In germline, CDR1 is MDHEN, CDR2 SYDVKM. Trimming removed 2 bases from V and 10 bases from J, with 8 bases in between. The CDR3 is 11 residues long. CDR3 coding DNA: TGTGCCAGCAGTTTAGGGACAATCCAGTACTTC. Translated: CASSLGTIQYF.

V usage is TRBV6-5 and J usage is TRBJ2-1; possibly TRBD1 or TRBD2 for D (5 bases each). CDR1 and CDR2 (germline): MNHEY, SVGAGI. The germline V and J ends were trimmed by 3 bases and 2 bases, with 11 bases remaining between them. The CDR3 spans 15 residues. CDR3 in amino acids: CASSYKGSPYNEQFF. The CDR3 nucleotides are TGTGCCAGCAGTTATAAGGGGAGCCCCTACAATGAGCAGTTCTTC.

The chain is built from TRBV6-1 and TRBJ1-1; the D gene is possibly TRBD1 (6 bases). CDR1 and CDR2 (germline): MNHNS, SASEGT. There are 14 residues in the CDR3. V was cut by 6 bases and J by 1 base, with 12 bases left in between. CDR3 protein: CASRVDRQNTEAFF. CDR3 coding DNA: TGTGCCAGCAGGGTGGACAGACAGAACACTGAAGCTTTCTTT.

V usage is TRBV30 and J usage is TRBJ2-1; the match to TRBD2 covers 10 bases. The CDR3 runs 17 residues. Germline values: CDR1 GTSNPN, CDR2 SVGIG (reference sequence). Losses at the gene ends were 1 base for V and 3 bases for J; bases not matched to a gene: 9. CDR3 in DNA: TGTGCCTGGAGTGGGATTCTAGCGGGAGTTCACTACAATGAGCAGTTCTTC. It encodes CAWSGILAGVHYNEQFF.

As for this clone: An end of the junction does not agree with germline; a read error may underlie this. The V and J genes are TRBV4-3 and TRBJ1-3; possible D gene TRBD1, 5 bases. The CDR3 covers 15 residues. The germline V gene encodes CDR1 LGHNA and CDR2 YSLEER. The CDR3 loop reads CASSRVGASENTIYF. In DNA form, the CDR3 reads TGCGCCAGCAGCCGCGTAGGGGCGTCTGAAAACACCATATATTTT.

The genes are TRBV5-1 and TRBJ2-5; 9 nucleotides line up with TRBD1. This CDR3 contains 18 residues. With V trimmed by 4 bases and J by 0 bases, 13 bases remained unmatched. The germline V gene has CDR1 SGHRS and CDR2 YFSETQ. In nucleotides, the CDR3 is TGCGCCAGCAGCCCAAATCCTACGACAGGGGGAAACCAAGAGACCCAGTACTTC. It specifies CASSPNPTTGGNQETQYF. Full variable domain (remainder filled in from reference TRBV5-1 and TRBJ2-5): KAGVTQTPRYLIKTRGQQVTLSCSPISGHRSVSWYQQTPGQGLQFLFEYFSETQRNKGNFPGRFSGRQFSNSRSEMNVSTLELGDSALYLCASSPNPTTGGNQETQYFGPGTRLLVL.

The rearrangement links TRBV6-5 to TRBJ1-2; a possible D gene is TRBD1 (6 bases). The CDR3 has 12 amino acids. The ends were cut back, 6 bases at V and 8 bases at J, with 13 bases in the middle. CDR1 and CDR2 (germline): MNHEY, SVGAGI. CDR3 region: CASRPQGRGYTF. The CDR3 DNA follows: TGTGCCAGCAGACCACAGGGTCGGGGCTACACCTTC.

The rearrangement links TRBV19 to TRBJ2-5, with TRBD2 as a possible D gene (5 bases). V dropped 5 bases and J dropped 0 bases, with 10 bases sitting between them. The CDR3 runs 14 residues. The germline V gene encodes CDR1 LNHDA and CDR2 SQIVND (reference sequence). The CDR3 DNA reads TGTGCCAGTAGTCCAGGACTGTACCAAGAGACCCAGTACTTC. It yields the protein CASSPGLYQETQYF.

This clone was seen just once. The J gene is TRBJ2-7, the V gene TRBV11-2; D remains ambiguous. Germline CDR1 reads SGHAT; CDR2 reads FQNNGV. The CDR3 consists of 17 residues. The V end lost 1 base, the J end lost 0 bases, and 16 bases lay between the germline ends. The CDR3 bases are TGTGCCAGCAGCTTAGTACCGTCGGATTTTAGCTCCTACGAGCAGTACTTC. Protein product: CASSLVPSDFSSYEQYF. Drawing the rest from reference TRBV11-2 and TRBJ2-7, the complete variable domain is EAGVAQSPRYKIIEKRQSVAFWCNPISGHATLYWYQQILGQGPKLLIQFQNNGVVDDSQLPKDRFSAERLKGVDSTLKIQPAKLEDSAVYLCASSLVPSDFSSYEQYFGPGTRLTVT.

The CDR3, as DNA: TGTGCCAGCAGTAGCAAAAGCTCCTACAATGAGCAGTTCTTC. It specifies CASSSKSSYNEQFF. The chain uses TRBV27 and TRBJ2-1; unclear D gene. The CDR3 is made up of 14 amino acids. Trimming cost V 5 bases and J 0 bases, with 8 bases left between them. The germline V gene has CDR1 MNHEY and CDR2 SMNVEV (reference sequence).

This clone was seen just once. The sample has other DNA sequences that encode this CDR3 too. J is TRBJ2-2 and V is TRBV5-1, with a possible D match to TRBD2 (6 bases). Trimming cost V 7 bases and J 1 base, with 14 bases left between them. This CDR3 region has 15 residues. Germline V gives CDR1 SGHRS, CDR2 YFSETQ. The CDR3 reads CASSAGTGNTGELFF. CDR3 in DNA: TGCGCCAGCTCCGCCGGGACTGGGAACACCGGGGAGCTGTTTTTT.

CDR3 protein: CASSIRDRVFLGELFF. As DNA, the CDR3 is TGTGCCAGTAGTATAAGGGACAGGGTGTTTCTCGGGGAGCTGTTTTTT. This chain connects TRBV19 to TRBJ2-2; 9 bases map to TRBD1. In germline, CDR1 is LNHDA, CDR2 SQIVND (reference sequence). This CDR3 has 16 amino acids. Trimming removed 2 bases from V and 7 bases from J; junction bases left unmatched: 8.

As to this clone: The same CDR3 can be traced to other DNA sequences in this sample. The chain joins TRBV18 to TRBJ2-3; possible D gene TRBD1, 6 bases. The CDR3 loop spans 13 amino acids. The germline V gene has CDR1 KGHSH and CDR2 LQKENI. V dropped 6 bases and J dropped 4 bases, with 11 bases sitting between them. DNA for the CDR3: TGTGCCAGCTCCCAGACAGGACCAGATACGCAGTATTTT. This translates into CASSQTGPDTQYF.

The J gene is TRBJ1-5, the V gene TRBV10-3, with TRBD1 as a possible D gene (5 bases). Germline V gene lookup returns CDR1 ENHRY and CDR2 SYGVKD. Trimming cost V 3 bases and J 4 bases, with 7 bases left between them. The CDR3 has 13 amino acids. CDR3 region: CAISDRENQPQHF. CDR3 DNA sequence: TGTGCCATCAGTGACAGGGAGAATCAGCCCCAGCATTTT.

The rearrangement uses TRBV5-4 and TRBJ2-7; no firm D call. The CDR3 covers 14 residues. The germline CDR1 and CDR2 sequences are SGHNT and YYREEE (reference sequence). With 5 bases removed from V and 3 bases from J, the gap between germline ends came to 15 bases. CDR3 region: CASSADSARYEQYF. The CDR3 DNA reads as TGTGCCAGCAGTGCCGACTCAGCTCGCTACGAGCAGTACTTC.

The chain recombines TRBV11-2 with TRBJ1-2; 9 positions agree with TRBD1. This CDR3 has 15 amino acids. The germline V gene has CDR1 SGHAT and CDR2 FQNNGV. Unmatched junction bases numbered 9, after V lost 4 bases and J lost 6 bases. DNA of the CDR3: TGTGCCAGCAGCTCTAACAGGGGGCGCGGGGATGGCTACACCTTC. It codes for CASSSNRGRGDGYTF. Full variable domain (outside the CDR3, taken from reference TRBV11-2 and TRBJ1-2): EAGVAQSPRYKIIEKRQSVAFWCNPISGHATLYWYQQILGQGPKLLIQFQNNGVVDDSQLPKDRFSAERLKGVDSTLKIQPAKLEDSAVYLCASSSNRGRGDGYTFGSGTRLTVV.

V is TRBV11-2 and J is TRBJ1-1; D is unclear. The germline V gene has CDR1 SGHAT and CDR2 FQNNGV. The length of the CDR3 is 12 residues. The V and J ends lost 5 bases and 6 bases respectively, with 10 bases between them. CDR3 coding DNA: TGTGCCAGCAGCCCCTCCAGTTCTGAAGCTTTCTTT. It yields the protein CASSPSSSEAFF.

The genes are TRBV7-6 and TRBJ2-7, with D possibly matching TRBD1 (6 bases). The germline V and J ends were trimmed by 3 bases and 2 bases, with 14 bases remaining between them. Germline V gene sequence: CDR1 SGHVS, CDR2 FNYEAQ. The CDR3 extends over 15 amino acids. As DNA, the CDR3 is TGTGCCAGCAGCTTGGACACAGGGATCCCCTACGAGCAGTACTTC. Translation: CASSLDTGIPYEQYF. The full variable domain, its missing parts supplied by reference TRBV7-6 and TRBJ2-7, is GAGVSQSPRYKVTKRGQDVALRCDPISGHVSLYWYRQALGQGPEFLTYFNYEAQQDKSGLPNDRFSAERPEGSISTLTIQRTEQRDSAMYRCASSLDTGIPYEQYFGPGTRLTVT.

This clone was seen once. This chain links TRBV6-7 with TRBJ2-1; 7 bases are shared with TRBD1. TRBV6-7 is treated as an ORF (open reading frame) with a function not yet certain. The CDR3 sequence is 15 residues long. V shed 9 bases and J 12 bases; nucleotides not matched to a gene: 20. The CDR3 region is CARGEKGARKSWQFF. CDR3 sequence (DNA): TGTGCCAGGGGGGAAAAGGGGGCGCGAAAGTCGTGGCAGTTCTTC.

This clone showed up just once. The genes are TRBV14 and TRBJ2-5, with D unresolved. Germline assignment: CDR1 SGHDN and CDR2 FVKESK. Between the trimmed V and J ends, which lost 4 bases and 6 bases, there was a span of 6 bases. The CDR3 contains 11 residues. The CDR3 DNA sequence: TGTGCCAGCAGCCCCGGACAGACCCAGTACTTC. It is translated as CASSPGQTQYF.

Concerning this clone itself: Within the sample, other DNA sequences also encode this same CDR3. The rearrangement links TRBV6-5 to TRBJ1-2, with 8 bases fitting TRBD1. This CDR3 contains 13 residues. The trim removed 2 bases at V and 4 bases at J, leaving 0 bases unmatched. The germline CDR1 and CDR2 sequences are MNHEY and SVGAGI. The CDR3 here is CASSYDRGYGYTF. The CDR3 DNA sequence: TGTGCCAGCAGTTACGACAGGGGCTATGGCTACACCTTC.

The CDR3 DNA reads as TGTGCCAGCTCACCACCCGGACCATGGACTGAAGCTTTCTTT. Translated, it gives CASSPPGPWTEAFF. This rearrangement joins TRBV18 to TRBJ1-1; D remains unclear. The CDR3 spans 14 residues. The V gene's germline CDR1 is KGHSH and CDR2 LQKENI. V was clipped by 0 bases and J by 5 bases, with 10 bases between them.

The chain links TRBV18 to TRBJ2-2, with TRBD2 matching 10 bases. The CDR3 contains 18 residues. Germline V gene data show CDR1 as KGHSH and CDR2 as LQKENI. The ends lost 6 bases at V and 2 bases at J; junction bases unmatched: 12. This chain's CDR3 is CASSDSASGSSNTGELFF. The DNA of the CDR3 is TGTGCCAGCTCGGACTCCGCTAGCGGGAGTTCTAACACCGGGGAGCTGTTTTTT.

The rearrangement joins TRBV6-1 to TRBJ2-5; maybe TRBD1 (6 bases). This CDR3 is 15 amino acids long. Germline V lookup: CDR1 MNHNS, CDR2 SASEGT. V was cut by 3 bases and J by 4 bases, with 15 bases left in between. CDR3 nucleotide sequence: TGTGCCAGCAGTGATACAGGGCTCTGGCGAGAGACCCAGTACTTC. It yields the protein CASSDTGLWRETQYF.